This T cell receptor beta chain appears in the sequencing data of a study of vaccination and CD4 T cells after COVID-19. Looking at the study overall: Post-vaccine specimens were obtained a median approximately 70 days after dose two (range 14 to 241). Whole-study results and caveats: Rising from about 20 to 38, the median of SARS-CoV-2-reactive clonotypes did not change significantly.

Treatment reported: approximately nine-day PBMC culture with coronavirus spike peptide pools or control peptides (ViraFEST assay). ViraFEST stimulated the growth of antigen-specific T cells using peptide pools and subsequently profiled their TCRs by sequencing. An Oncomine TCR Beta short-read assay was used to sequence the DNA from cultured CD4+ T cells. MiXCR, run by TCRdb on the PCR reads, gives a single entry per CDR3 protein. This sample has about 4,600 distinct CDR3 sequences, with approximately 30% found just once. With 3 bases removed from V and 4 bases from J, the gap between germline ends came to 14 bases. Germline V gene lookup returns CDR1 DFQATT and CDR2 SNEGSKA (reference sequence). The CDR3 is 14 residues long. This clonotype is labeled large (0.1 to 1%). Its antigen is still unknown.

Source material: CD4+ T cells from blood, cultured in vitro. This clonotype was sampled from a human donor who had recovered from COVID-19. The chain is built from TRBV20-1 and TRBJ2-3, with D unclear. CDR3 nucleotide sequence: TGCAGTGCTAGTCCGACCAGCCGCCCAGATACGCAGTATTTT. Its translation is CSASPTSRPDTQYF.